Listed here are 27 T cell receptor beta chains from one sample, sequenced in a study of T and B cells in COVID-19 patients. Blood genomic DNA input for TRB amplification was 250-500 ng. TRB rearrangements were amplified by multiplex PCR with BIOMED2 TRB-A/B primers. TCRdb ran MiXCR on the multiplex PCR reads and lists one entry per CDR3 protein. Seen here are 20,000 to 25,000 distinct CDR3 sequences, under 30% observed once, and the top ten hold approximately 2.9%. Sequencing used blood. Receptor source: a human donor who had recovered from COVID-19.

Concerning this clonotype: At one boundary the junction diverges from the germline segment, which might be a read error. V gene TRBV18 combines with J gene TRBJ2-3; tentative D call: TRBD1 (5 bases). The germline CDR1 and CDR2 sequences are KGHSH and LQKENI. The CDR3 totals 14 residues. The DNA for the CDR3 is TGTGCCAGCTCACCAGAGACAGTCACAGATACGAAGTATTTT. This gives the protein CASSPETVTDTKYF.

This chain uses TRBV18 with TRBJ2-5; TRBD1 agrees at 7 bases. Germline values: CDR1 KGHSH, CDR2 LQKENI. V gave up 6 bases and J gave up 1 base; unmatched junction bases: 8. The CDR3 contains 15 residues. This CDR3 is CASSYRGETQETQYF. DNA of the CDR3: TGTGCCAGCTCGTACAGGGGAGAAACCCAAGAGACCCAGTACTTC.

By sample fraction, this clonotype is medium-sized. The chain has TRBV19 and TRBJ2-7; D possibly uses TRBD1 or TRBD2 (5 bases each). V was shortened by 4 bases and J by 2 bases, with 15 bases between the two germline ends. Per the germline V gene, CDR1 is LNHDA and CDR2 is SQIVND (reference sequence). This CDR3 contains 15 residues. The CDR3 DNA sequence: TGTGCCAGTAGTACGTTCGGGACGGGTACCTACGAGCAGTACTTC. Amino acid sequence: CASSTFGTGTYEQYF.

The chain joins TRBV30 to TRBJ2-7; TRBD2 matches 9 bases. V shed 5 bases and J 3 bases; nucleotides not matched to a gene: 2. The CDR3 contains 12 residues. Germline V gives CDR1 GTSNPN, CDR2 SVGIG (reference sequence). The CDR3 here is CAWGTSSYEQYF. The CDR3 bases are TGTGCCTGGGGGACTAGCAGCTACGAGCAGTACTTC.

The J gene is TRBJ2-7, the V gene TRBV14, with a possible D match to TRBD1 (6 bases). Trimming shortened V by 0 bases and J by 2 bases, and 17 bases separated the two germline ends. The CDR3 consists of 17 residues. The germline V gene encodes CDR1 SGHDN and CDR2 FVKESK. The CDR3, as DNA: TGTGCCAGCAGCCAAGATCCCCGTAGCAGGGGTACCTACGAGCAGTACTTC. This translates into CASSQDPRSRGTYEQYF.

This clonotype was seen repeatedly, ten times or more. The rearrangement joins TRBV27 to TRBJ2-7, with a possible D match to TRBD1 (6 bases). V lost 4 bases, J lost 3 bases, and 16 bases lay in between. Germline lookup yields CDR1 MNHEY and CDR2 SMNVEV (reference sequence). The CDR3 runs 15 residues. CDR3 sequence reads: CASSSRQVVVYEQYF. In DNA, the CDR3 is TGTGCCAGCAGTTCCCGACAGGTAGTCGTCTACGAGCAGTACTTC.

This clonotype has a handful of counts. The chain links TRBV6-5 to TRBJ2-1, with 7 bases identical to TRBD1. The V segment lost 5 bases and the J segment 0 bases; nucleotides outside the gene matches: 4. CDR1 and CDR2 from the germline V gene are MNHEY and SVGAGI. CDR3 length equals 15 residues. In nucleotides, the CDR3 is TGTGCCAGCAGTCCCCCAGGGGGCTCCTACAATGAGCAGTTCTTC. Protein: CASSPPGGSYNEQFF.

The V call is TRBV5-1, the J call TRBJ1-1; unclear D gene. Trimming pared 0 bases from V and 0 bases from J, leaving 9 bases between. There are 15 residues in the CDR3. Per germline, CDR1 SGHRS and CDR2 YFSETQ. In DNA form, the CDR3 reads TGCGCCAGCAGCTTGGTGGGAGGGCTGAACACTGAAGCTTTCTTT. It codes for CASSLVGGLNTEAFF.

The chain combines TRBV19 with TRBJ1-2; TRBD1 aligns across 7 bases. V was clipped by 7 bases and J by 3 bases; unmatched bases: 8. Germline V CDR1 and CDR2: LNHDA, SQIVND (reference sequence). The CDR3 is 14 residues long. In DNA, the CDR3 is TGTGCCAGTACCAGGGGGGGTCCCGACTATGGCTACACCTTC. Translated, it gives CASTRGGPDYGYTF.

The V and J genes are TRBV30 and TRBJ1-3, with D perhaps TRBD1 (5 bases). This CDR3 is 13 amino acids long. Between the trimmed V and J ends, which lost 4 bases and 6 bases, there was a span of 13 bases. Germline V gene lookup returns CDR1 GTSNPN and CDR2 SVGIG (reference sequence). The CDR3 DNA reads TGTGCCTGGACGACAGCCCCCGAAAACACCATATATTTT. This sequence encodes CAWTTAPENTIYF.

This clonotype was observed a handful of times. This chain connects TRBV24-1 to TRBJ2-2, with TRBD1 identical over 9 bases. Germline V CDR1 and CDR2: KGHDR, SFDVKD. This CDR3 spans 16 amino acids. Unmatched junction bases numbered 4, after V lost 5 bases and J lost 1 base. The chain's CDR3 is CATSAPGQGNTGELFF. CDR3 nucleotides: TGTGCCACCAGTGCCCCGGGACAGGGGAACACCGGGGAGCTGTTTTTT.

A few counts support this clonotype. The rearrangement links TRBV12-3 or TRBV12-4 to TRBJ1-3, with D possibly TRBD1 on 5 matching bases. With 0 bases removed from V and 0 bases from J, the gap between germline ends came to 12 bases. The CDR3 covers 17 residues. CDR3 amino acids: CASSLAQDMNSGNTIYF. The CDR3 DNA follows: TGTGCCAGCAGTTTAGCGCAGGACATGAACTCTGGAAACACCATATATTTT.

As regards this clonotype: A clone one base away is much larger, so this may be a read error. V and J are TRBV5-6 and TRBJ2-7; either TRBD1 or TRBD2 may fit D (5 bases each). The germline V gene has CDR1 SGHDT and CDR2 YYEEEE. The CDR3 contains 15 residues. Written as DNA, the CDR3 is TGTGCCAGCAGCCCCCGGGACGTCGGCGACTACAAGCAGTACTTC. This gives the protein CASSPRDVGDYKQYF.

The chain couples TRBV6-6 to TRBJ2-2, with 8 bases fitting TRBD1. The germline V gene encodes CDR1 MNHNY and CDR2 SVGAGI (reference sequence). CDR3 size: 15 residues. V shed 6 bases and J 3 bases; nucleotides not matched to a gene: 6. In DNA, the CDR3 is TGTGCCAGCAGAACAGACAGGGGCTACACCGGGGAGCTGTTTTTT. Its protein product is CASRTDRGYTGELFF.

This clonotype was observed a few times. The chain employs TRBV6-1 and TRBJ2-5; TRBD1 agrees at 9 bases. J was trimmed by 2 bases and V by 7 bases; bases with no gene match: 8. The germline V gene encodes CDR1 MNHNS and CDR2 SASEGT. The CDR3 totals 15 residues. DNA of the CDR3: TGTGCCAGCACTCGGGGACAGGGCAAACAAGAGACCCAGTACTTC. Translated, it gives CASTRGQGKQETQYF.

The CDR3 DNA follows: TGTGCCAGCAGTTTAGAGGGGACAGGATACACTGAAGCTTTCTTT. This encodes CASSLEGTGYTEAFF. V gene TRBV27 combines with J gene TRBJ1-1; 8 nucleotides line up with TRBD1. The germline V gene has CDR1 MNHEY and CDR2 SMNVEV (reference sequence). Trimming took 2 bases from V and 3 from J; bases not matched to a gene: 5. This CDR3 region has 15 residues.

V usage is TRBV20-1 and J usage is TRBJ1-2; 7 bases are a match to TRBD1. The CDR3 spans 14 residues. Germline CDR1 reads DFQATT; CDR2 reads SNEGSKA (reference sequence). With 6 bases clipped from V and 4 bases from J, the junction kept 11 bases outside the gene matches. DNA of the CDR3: TGCAGTGCCCAACCGATGACAGGGATCTATGGCTACACCTTC. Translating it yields CSAQPMTGIYGYTF.

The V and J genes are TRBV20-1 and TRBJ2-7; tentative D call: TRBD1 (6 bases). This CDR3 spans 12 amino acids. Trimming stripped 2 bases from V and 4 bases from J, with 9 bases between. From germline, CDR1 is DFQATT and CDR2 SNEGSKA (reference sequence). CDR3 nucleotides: TGCAGTGCTAGAACAGGGTTATACGAGCAGTACTTC. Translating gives CSARTGLYEQYF.

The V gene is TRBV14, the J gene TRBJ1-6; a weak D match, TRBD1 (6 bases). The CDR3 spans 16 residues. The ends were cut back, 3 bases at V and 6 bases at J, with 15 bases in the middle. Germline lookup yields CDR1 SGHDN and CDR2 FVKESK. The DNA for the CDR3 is TGTGCCAGCAGCCAGGCTGGACAGCGTCTTAATTCACCCCTCCACTTT. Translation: CASSQAGQRLNSPLHF.

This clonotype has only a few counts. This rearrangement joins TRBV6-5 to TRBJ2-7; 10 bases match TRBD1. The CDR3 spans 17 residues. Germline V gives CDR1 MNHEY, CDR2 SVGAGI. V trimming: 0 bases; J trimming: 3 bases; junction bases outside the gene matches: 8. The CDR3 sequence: CASSYSTPGQGHYEQYF. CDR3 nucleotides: TGTGCCAGCAGTTACTCGACACCGGGACAGGGGCACTACGAGCAGTACTTC.

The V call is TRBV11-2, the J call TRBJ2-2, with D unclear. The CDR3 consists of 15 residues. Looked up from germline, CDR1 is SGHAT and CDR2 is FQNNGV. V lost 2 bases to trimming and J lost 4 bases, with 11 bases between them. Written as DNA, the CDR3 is TGTGCCAGCAGCTTATCTGGCTCGGGCACCGGGGAGCTGTTTTTT. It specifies CASSLSGSGTGELFF.

In DNA, the CDR3 is TGTGCCAGCAGCACCGGACTATTACAGGGAACGGATGAAAAACTGTTTTTT. Amino acids: CASSTGLLQGTDEKLFF. This sequence joins TRBV7-6 and TRBJ1-4; tentatively, D is TRBD1 (6 bases). V was cut by 5 bases and J by 6 bases, with 22 bases left in between. The CDR3 covers 17 residues. The germline V gene encodes CDR1 SGHVS and CDR2 FNYEAQ. The variable domain in full, with the rest retrieved from reference TRBV7-6 and TRBJ1-4, is GAGVSQSPRYKVTKRGQDVALRCDPISGHVSLYWYRQALGQGPEFLTYFNYEAQQDKSGLPNDRFSAERPEGSISTLTIQRTEQRDSAMYRCASSTGLLQGTDEKLFFGSGTQLSVL.

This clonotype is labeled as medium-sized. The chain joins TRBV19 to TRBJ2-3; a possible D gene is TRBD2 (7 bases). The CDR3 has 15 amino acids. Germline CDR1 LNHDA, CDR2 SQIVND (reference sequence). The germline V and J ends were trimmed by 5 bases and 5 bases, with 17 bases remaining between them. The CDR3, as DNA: TGTGCCAGTAGTGAGCGCTGGGGGGGCCGAGATACGCAGTATTTT. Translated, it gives CASSERWGGRDTQYF.

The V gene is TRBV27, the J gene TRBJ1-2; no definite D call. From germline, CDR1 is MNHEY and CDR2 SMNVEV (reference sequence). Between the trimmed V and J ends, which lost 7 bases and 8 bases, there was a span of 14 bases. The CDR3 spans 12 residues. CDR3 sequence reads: CASTSLGGGYTF. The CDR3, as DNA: TGTGCCAGCACCTCACTGGGCGGGGGCTACACCTTC.

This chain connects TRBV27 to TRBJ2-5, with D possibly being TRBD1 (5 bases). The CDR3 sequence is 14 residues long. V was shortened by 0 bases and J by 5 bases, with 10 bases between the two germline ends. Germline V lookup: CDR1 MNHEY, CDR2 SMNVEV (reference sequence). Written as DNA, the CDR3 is TGTGCCAGCAGTTTATCGGCAGGGATGGAGACCCAGTACTTC. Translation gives CASSLSAGMETQYF.

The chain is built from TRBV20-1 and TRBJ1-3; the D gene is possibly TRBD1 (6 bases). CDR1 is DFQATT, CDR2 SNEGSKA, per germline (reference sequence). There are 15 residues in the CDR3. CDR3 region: CRTGTKTSSGNTIYF. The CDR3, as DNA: TGCAGAACCGGGACAAAGACCAGCTCTGGAAACACCATATATTTT.

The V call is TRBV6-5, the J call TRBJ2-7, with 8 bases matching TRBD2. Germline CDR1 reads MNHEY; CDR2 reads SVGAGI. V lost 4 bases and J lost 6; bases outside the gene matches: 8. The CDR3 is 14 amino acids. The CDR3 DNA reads TGTGCCAGCAGTTTGAGGACTAGCAATCCCGAGCAGTACTTC. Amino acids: CASSLRTSNPEQYF.